A selection of T cell receptor beta chains follows, all from one sample in a study of T cells in localized non-small cell lung cancer. The method was immunoSEQ multiplex PCR; TCRdb's version includes in-frame clones alone and lacks a portion of them. The table has a few thousand clones, about 24% seen once. The sample here was lung tumor tissue, taken before any cancer treatment. The source of these receptors is a man between 35 and 75 years old with stage I squamous cell lung carcinoma. Each CDR3 is given with its conserved first and last residue. The order of the fields is D gene, V gene, J gene, clone size, CDR3 DNA, CDR3 protein. D genes are given only for firm matches. Size is omitted from some rows. Given values are once, few, many or a class for expanded clones.

-,TRBV1,TRBJ1-2,medium-sized,TGCGCCAGCAGCCACCCCCGGACAGGAACCCCCTATGGCTACACCTTC,CASSHPRTGTPYGYTF
-,TRBV29-1,TRBJ1-1,few,TGCAGCGTTGTCCACCCCGCAAACGTAATGAACACTGAAGCTTTCTTT,CSVVHPANVMNTEAFF
-,TRBV11-3,TRBJ2-1,-,TGTGCCAGCAGCCCACTAGGTGCAGAGGGAAATGAGCAGTTCTTC,CASSPLGAEGNEQFF
-,TRBV30,TRBJ2-7,-,TGTGCCTGGAGTGTACTCGGCACGGAGTACTTC,CAWSVLGTEYF
TRBD1,TRBV6-8,TRBJ1-6,-,TGTGCCAGCAGGTCTTCCTTGCAGGGACAGGGAAGTTCACCCCTCCACTTT,CASRSSLQGQGSSPLHF
-,TRBV9,TRBJ2-4,-,TGTGCCAGCGGGGGGGCGCGAGGCATTCAGTACTTC,CASGGARGIQYF
-,TRBV6-8,TRBJ1-2,-,TGTGCCAGCAGTTACTCGAAGTCCTTGGCAGGGCCCTTTTATGGCTACACCTTC,CASSYSKSLAGPFYGYTF
-,TRBV11-3,TRBJ2-7,medium-sized,TGTGCCAGCAGCTCGGGACACAAGAGCTCCTACGAGCAGTACTTC,CASSSGHKSSYEQYF
-,TRBV30,TRBJ1-6,-,TGTGCCTGGAGTGTAGATTCACCCCTCCACTTT,CAWSVDSPLHF
-,TRBV11-3,TRBJ2-7,-,TGTGCCAGCAGCCCGCATCATCCGCCCTACGAGCAGTACTTC,CASSPHHPPYEQYF
TRBD1,TRBV6-8,TRBJ2-1,-,TGTGCCAGCAGTAACAGGGGCTCCTACAATGAGCAGTTCTTC,CASSNRGSYNEQFF
TRBD1,TRBV9,TRBJ2-7,few,TGTGCCAGCGGGCCGGGACAGGATCCCTACGAGCAGTACTTC,CASGPGQDPYEQYF
-,TRBV18,TRBJ2-1,-,TGTGCCAGCTCATACGGGGAATACAATGAGCAGTTCTTC,CASSYGEYNEQFF
-,TRBV14,TRBJ2-7,-,TGTGCCAGCAGCCAAGGAGGGATCCCAACCTACGAGCAGTACTTC,CASSQGGIPTYEQYF
-,TRBV6-8,TRBJ1-6,-,TGTGCCAGCCGGCAGGGGATATATAATTCACCCCTCCACTTT,CASRQGIYNSPLHF
TRBD1,TRBV19,TRBJ1-5,-,TGTGCCAGTAGTATCGCCCGACAGGGGATCAATCAGCCCCAGCATTTT,CASSIARQGINQPQHF
-,TRBV11-3,TRBJ1-1,-,TGTGCCAGCAGCTTAGACAGGGCGAGCACTGAAGCTTTCTTT,CASSLDRASTEAFF
-,TRBV7-2,TRBJ1-1,medium-sized,TGTGCCAGCAGCTTCATCTTGAGGACTGAAGCTTTCTTT,CASSFILRTEAFF